This TCR beta chain was sequenced in a study of blood T cells in healthy people across ages. Findings and limits, study-wide: Unsorted PBMCs blocked a conclusive comparison of naive and antigen-experienced cells.

Peripheral blood was drawn, approximately 9.4 milliliters per donor. A sample-barcoded 5' primer and a J-beta primer mix were used in a second PCR of about 7 to 12 cycles. Per sample, CDR3-containing paired-end reads numbered at least 2.5 million. Each CDR3 protein is one row after TCRdb ran MiXCR on the 5' RACE reads. The sample records around 780,000 distinct CDR3 sequences, 45% to 70% being singletons. V was clipped by 6 bases and J by 6 bases, with 11 bases between them. This CDR3 is built from 13 residues. Regarding this clonotype: Its antigen is unidentified.

Specimen: blood. The sequence was obtained from a middle-aged man in good health. The genes are TRBV12-3 or TRBV12-4 and TRBJ2-2; D is uncertain. This CDR3 is CASSLLSAGELFF. The CDR3 DNA follows: TGTGCCAGCAGCCTTCTAAGTGCCGGGGAGCTGTTTTTT.